The source of this TCR beta chain is a study of shared clonotypes between healthy human individuals. Germline V gene data show CDR1 as SGDLS and CDR2 as YYNGEE. V trimming: 4 bases; J trimming: 4 bases; junction bases outside the gene matches: 22. This CDR3 has 19 residues. Genomic DNA from each subset was divided evenly over several immunoSEQ plates. Assay used: immunoSEQ multiplex PCR; TCRdb lists only in-frame clones, some missing. Of around 330,000 clones in the sample, over 65% were seen once. As regards this clone: The antigen remains unidentified.

Study-level findings and limits: An effect of sequencing depth on clonotype sharing among donors was expected.

The chain joins TRBV9 to TRBJ2-7; TRBD2 aligns across 8 bases. This receptor was obtained from a man aged 25-45 years in good health. The specimen sequenced was memory CD4+ T cells sorted from blood. As for subset: CD45RA-negative fraction. CDR3 nucleotide sequence: TGTGCCAGCAGCCCCTCGGGAGGGGGGAGTGGCGGGAATAGGTACGAGCAGTACTTC. Translation: CASSPSGGGSGGNRYEQYF. The variable domain in full, completed from reference TRBV9 and TRBJ2-7, reads DSGVTQTPKHLITATGQRVTLRCSPRSGDLSVYWYQQSLDQGLQFLIQYYNGEERAKGNILERFSAQQFPDLHSELNLSSLELGDSALYFCASSPSGGGSGGNRYEQYFGPGTRLTVT.